This note documents a single T cell receptor beta chain sequence. It lacks a known antigen. Per-nucleotide qualities are absent, and no much larger clonotype sits a single base away. The data are from a study of cytomegalovirus exposure and HLA in healthy donors listed by TCRdb under 2017. Describing the broader study: According to an earlier analysis of around 600 of the donors, about 180 million T cells yielded 95 million to 140 million unique TCR beta sequences and approximately 300 Gb of sequence data. Along with the roughly 710-subject first cohort, a separate validation cohort of over a hundred different subjects was used. Genome-wide SNP genotypes for about 55% of the roughly 670 donors were used in a later genetic analysis, which treated that subset as a discovery cohort. To study patterns of TCR occurrence, a later analysis re-analyzed previously published TCR beta repertoires from 550 to 800 donors and added high-resolution HLA genotyping. Among the approximately 430 genotyped donors, around 81% belonged to the genetic ancestry cluster associated with self-reported Caucasian donors. To predict cytomegalovirus infection status, the study combined high-throughput TCR immunosequencing, statistical association of individual TCRs with disease status, and machine learning. HLA typing covered class I and class II loci at four-digit resolution. On average, around 240,000 unique TCR beta nucleotide sequences were sequenced per donor among 350 to 400 genotyped donors of the cohort, with roughly 19% of those sequences being non-productive. Typing coverage varied by locus: about 620-630 donors for A, B, C, DRB1 and DQB1; some 520 for DQA1; more than 600 for DPA1; about 450 for DPB1. An early release that covered fewer than 750 HLA-typed donors contained approximately 300 gigabases of sequencing data and tens of millions of unique TCR sequences. An earlier analysis of roughly 580 of the donors used high-throughput TCR beta sequencing to judge whether each TCR beta V gene segment behaved as functional or pseudogenic. The study used immunosequencing to profile the T cell repertoires of several hundred subjects and linked those repertoires to cytomegalovirus serostatus. Roughly five DR-DQ haplotypes were handled as single units for association and clustering, since linkage in the cohort was strong. Rather than using new phenotypic data, the later analysis identified candidate immune exposures from TCR beta sequences and from how often those sequences occurred across donors. Alongside the repertoire data, information on donor age, sex, ethnicity and CMV serostatus was compiled. The aim of the study was to test whether cataloging public T cell receptors could identify signatures of past pathogen exposure. Every discovery cohort repertoire had been produced on one sequencing platform.

Study-wide conclusions, independent of this receptor: A later analysis reported that several top co-occurrence clusters appeared linked to parvovirus B19, influenza, CMV and Epstein-Barr virus. Presence/absence analyses assumed roughly uniform sequencing depth across donors, an assumption that may not hold. According to a later analysis, most CMV-associated TCR beta chains appeared to be HLA-restricted, and the HLA associations seemed to be driven largely by CMV exposure. The authors suggested that the approach could potentially be generalized to other disease states and immunological phenotypes. In a later analysis, some 18,000 TCR beta sequences were associated with specific HLA alleles at a false discovery rate of 0.05. The study listed approximately 150 TCR beta chains as associated with cytomegalovirus. This cohort had only TCR beta chains sequenced, and the lack of alpha or paired-chain data limited which features could be detected. In both the original and validation cohorts, the classifier was reported to diagnose cytomegalovirus status with high specificity and sensitivity. An association between a missense DCLRE1C variant and V-gene and J-gene trimming of TCR beta chains was found in a later genetic analysis and replicated in an independent cohort. In a later genetic analysis, fewer N-insertions in productive TCRs were reported among donors in an Asian-associated ancestry cluster than the roughly 700-donor mean. When HLA alleles, especially DR and DQ, strongly co-occurred, TCR associations were difficult to assign to individual alleles. A further reported finding was that TCR beta sequences accurately predicted the HLA-A and HLA-B alleles for most subjects in the first cohort. Correlated functional status among segregating V segments might reflect linkage disequilibrium, but an unknown experimental factor could not be ruled out. The only immune exposure information available for the cohort was CMV serostatus. In a later analysis, the rate of TCR association differed among HLA loci, with DRB1 alleles having the most associated TCRs and HLA-C alleles having the fewest. While some public TCRs were present in many individuals, most TCR sequences turned up only very rarely across donors. A few of the identified cytomegalovirus-associated TCR beta chains were confirmed in vitro to be specific for cytomegalovirus antigens. A cluster of highly shared sequence variants was judged likely to be a technical artifact of the sequencing pipeline. Compared with equally common non-associated chains, HLA-associated TCR beta chains in a later analysis were more clonally expanded and had lower generation probabilities. The earlier analysis of approximately 590 of the donors excluded some 16 rarely observed V segments, including chromosome 9 orphons, because counts were too low. Because some donors lacked HLA typing at each locus, the association tests relied only on the typed subset. Broadly in line with IMGT annotations, most TCR beta V segments showed up in productive rearrangements about 87% or about 30% of the time in an earlier analysis of several hundred of the donors.

To prepare the library, the immunoSEQ multiplex PCR assay was applied. For the multiplex PCR, a mixture combining 60 forward primers for TCR Vbeta segments and 13 reverse primers for TCR Jbeta segments was used. The CDR3 region of rearranged TCR beta genes was amplified from genomic DNA with a multiplex PCR assay. On the Illumina HiSeq System, the amplified TCR beta libraries were sequenced as 87-base-pair reads. Per the authors' processing: A later analysis counted approximately 84 million unique TCR beta chains across the approximately 700 repertoires, and some 12 million of these chains were shared by at least two donors. Raw reads were error-corrected and collapsed into unique sequences with a nearest-neighbor algorithm that merged closely related sequences to remove PCR and sequencing errors. To assign V, D and J gene segments, CDR3 sequences were aligned to IMGT reference sequences. For a sequence to be retained, a match of at least six nucleotides to both a V gene segment and a J gene segment was required. A rearrangement counted as productive if the CDR3 had no stop codons and remained in frame with V and J, and every other rearrangement counted as non-productive. Following IMGT convention, CDR3 was defined as the stretch from the second conserved V-encoded cysteine to the conserved J-encoded phenylalanine. The earlier analysis of approximately 500 of the donors excluded sequences that lacked an unambiguous match to a single V gene segment. In an earlier analysis of approximately 560 of the donors, a V segment was called functional when productive rearrangements were above 56.7%, and segregating when the standard deviation between donors exceeded 5%. A statistical classification framework was developed to diagnose cytomegalovirus status using the catalog of TCR beta chain sequences. V and J gene assignment, in a later analysis, came from comparing TCR nucleotide sequences with IMGT/GENE-DB human TR gene sequences. The TCRdist pipeline was used in a later analysis to assign CDR3 sequences and most-parsimonious VDJ recombination scenarios. In a later analysis, each TCR beta chain was defined by its CDR3 amino acid sequence together with its V-gene family, and reads without a unique V-gene family were excluded. To address suspected cross-contamination and a sequencing artifact, a later analysis removed a few hundred highly shared, low-generation-probability nucleotide sequences. In a later analysis, a clonal expansion index was calculated for each public chain from normalized within-repertoire ranks of inferred template counts. In a later analysis, generation probabilities were computed using a VDJ recombination model fitted to out-of-frame rearrangements, and the results were checked against IGoR. A later analysis scored TCR-TCR, TCR-HLA and TCR-CMV co-occurrence with hypergeometric tests, applying a repertoire-size bias correction to TCR pairs. To estimate false discovery rates, a later analysis permuted the HLA or CMV assignments 20 times. In a later analysis, co-occurring TCRs were grouped with DBSCAN, and TCRdist sequence similarity was added when clustering was performed within HLA-allele-positive subsets. Co-occurrence clustering excluded repertoires with fewer than 30,000 or more than 120,000 public chains, plus five with anomalous nucleotide sharing. In TCRdb, the immuneACCESS table is reduced to in-frame sequences with V and J assigned. These tables do not hold every clone; where another copy was compared, an unresolved V gene accounts for under half, and the others remain unexplained. For V, J and clone size, that table is used; D and trimming come from the DNA. In all, the sample holds roughly 140,000 clones, and around 79% of those were seen once. About 3.5% of the sample is in the top ten clones.

The cohort consisted of 600 or so healthy bone marrow donors. All cohort members were sampled while nominally healthy, although unrecorded immune exposures were likely present. Of the roughly 620 cohort members, approximately 280 had positive CMV serostatus and fewer than 400 had negative CMV serostatus, and CMV serostatus was not recorded for the donor. A peripheral blood sample was provided by each donor, and peripheral blood mononuclear cells were used for TCR beta sequencing. The Qiagen DNeasy Blood Extraction Kit was used to extract genomic DNA from the blood cell samples. Input material: PBMCs. The clonotype was recovered from a human donor in good health.

The CDR3 has the sequence CASSWTGADTQYF. The DNA is TGTGCCAGCAGCTGGACAGGGGCAGATACGCAGTATTTT. Recombination linked TRBV6-1 to TRBJ2-3; 9 middle bases align to TRBD1. Inclusive of the bounding cysteine and phenylalanine, the CDR3 is 13 residues long. The sequence is cut down to CDR3 DNA, 39 bases in frame from base 1. From V the trimming removes 6 bases and from J it removes 4 bases, while the gene matches leave 2 bases of the junction unaccounted for. CDR1 and CDR2, per the germline V gene, are MNHNS and SASEGT.